Detailed here is one TCR beta chain. Its target is not known. Profiled with immunoSEQ multiplex PCR; TCRdb holds only in-frame clones, not every one. Of 55,000 to 70,000 clones in the sample, 91% were seen once. This sample is drawn from a study of cytomegalovirus exposure and HLA in healthy donors. Findings of the study overall: Associated with cytomegalovirus, according to the listing, were 164 TCR beta chains. The classifier reportedly diagnosed cytomegalovirus status with high sensitivity and specificity. While the bulk of TCR sequences proved rare, some public TCRs turned up in many donors.

In germline, CDR1 is SGHAT, CDR2 FQNNGV. The CDR3 spans 17 residues. Unmatched junction bases numbered 5, after V lost 5 bases and J lost 1 base. The sample consisted of PBMCs. This TCR derives from a woman in her 30s in good health and CMV-seronegative. The chain carries TRBV11-2 and TRBJ2-1; 13 bases are shared with TRBD2. CDR3 loop: CASSRWTSGSSYNEQFF. Written as DNA, the CDR3 is TGTGCCAGCAGCCGATGGACTAGCGGGAGTTCCTACAATGAGCAGTTCTTC.